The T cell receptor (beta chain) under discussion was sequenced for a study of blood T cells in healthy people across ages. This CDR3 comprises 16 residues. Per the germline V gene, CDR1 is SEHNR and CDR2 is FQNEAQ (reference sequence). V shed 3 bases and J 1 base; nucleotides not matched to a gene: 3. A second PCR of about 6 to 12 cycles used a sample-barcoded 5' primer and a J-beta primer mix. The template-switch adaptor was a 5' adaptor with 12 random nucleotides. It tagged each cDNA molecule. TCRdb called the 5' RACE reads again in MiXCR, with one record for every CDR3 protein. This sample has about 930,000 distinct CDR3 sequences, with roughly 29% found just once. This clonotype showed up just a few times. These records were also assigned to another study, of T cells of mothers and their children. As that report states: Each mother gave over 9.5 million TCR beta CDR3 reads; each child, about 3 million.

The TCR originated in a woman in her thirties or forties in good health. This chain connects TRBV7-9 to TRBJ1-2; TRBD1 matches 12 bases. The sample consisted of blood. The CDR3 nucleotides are TGTGCCAGCAGCTTCCGGGACAGGGGGCTTAACTATGGCTACACCTTC. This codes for CASSFRDRGLNYGYTF.